The 22 T cell receptor beta chains presented below share a single source sample, sequenced in a study of T-cell reconstitution after alpha-beta-depleted transplantation in children. Preparation of the TCRbeta library was carried out with unique molecular identifiers. Each CDR3 protein gets one entry after TCRdb re-called the PCR reads with MiXCR. The profile covers 150,000 to 200,000 distinct CDR3 sequences, with about 6.4% appearing a single time and about 3% taken by the ten largest. This specimen consisted of PBMCs from the stem cell graft donor, obtained from the stem cell graft. Receptors were obtained from a human donor who donated a stem cell graft to a child with Wiskott-Aldrich syndrome.

V and J are TRBV24-1 and TRBJ2-5, with 8 positions matching TRBD1. V was clipped by 8 bases and J by 5 bases; unmatched bases: 3. The CDR3 loop spans 12 amino acids. CDR1 and CDR2 (germline): KGHDR, SFDVKD. This CDR3 is CATMGQAETQYF. The CDR3 DNA reads TGTGCCACCATGGGACAGGCGGAGACCCAGTACTTC.

This clonotype has a count of ten or more. The chain combines TRBV7-2 with TRBJ2-1; 7 nucleotides agree with TRBD1. CDR1 SGHTA and CDR2 FQGNSA come from the germline V gene. After removal of 2 bases from V and 7 bases from J, the junction contained 5 bases not matched to a gene. The CDR3 has 14 amino acids. The CDR3 DNA is TGTGCCAGCAGCTTATCCGAGGGGGCGAATGAGCAGTTCTTC. Residues: CASSLSEGANEQFF.

The gene calls are TRBV4-2 and TRBJ2-1; D not certain. This CDR3 region has 14 residues. CDR1 is LGHNA, CDR2 YNFKEQ, per germline. V was pared by 10 bases and J by 3 bases, with 16 bases between. CDR3 loop: CAMSPGLIYNEQFF. In nucleotides, the CDR3 is TGTGCCATGAGCCCCGGGCTCATCTACAATGAGCAGTTCTTC.

This clonotype was detected only a few times. CDR3 in DNA: TGTGCCAGCAGCCCGTTCGGCCGCTCCTACAATGAGCAGTTCTTC. Translated: CASSPFGRSYNEQFF. The chain links TRBV11-3 to TRBJ2-1; no firm D call. From germline, CDR1 is SGHNT and CDR2 YENEEA. V was clipped by 5 bases and J by 0 bases, with 11 bases between them. This CDR3 has 15 residues.

This sequence joins TRBV5-6 and TRBJ1-5; D might be TRBD1 (6 bases). Trimming cost V 1 base and J 0 bases, with 17 bases left between them. This CDR3 contains 18 residues. Per germline, CDR1 SGHDT and CDR2 YYEEEE. The CDR3 is CASSLTQGGTYSNQPQHF. The DNA of the CDR3 is TGTGCCAGCAGCTTGACACAGGGAGGGACTTATAGCAATCAGCCCCAGCATTTT. Looking up the rest from reference TRBV5-6 and TRBJ1-5 gives the full variable domain: DAGVTQSPTHLIKTRGQQVTLRCSPKSGHDTVSWYQQALGQGPQFIFQYYEEEERQRGNFPDRFSGHQFPNYSSELNVNALLLGDSALYLCASSLTQGGTYSNQPQHFGDGTRLSIL.

This clonotype has a handful of counts. This chain connects TRBV7-9 to TRBJ1-6; no clear D gene. Trimming left V 3 bases short and J 0 bases short, with 9 bases between. The CDR3 is made up of 16 amino acids. Germline V CDR1 and CDR2: SEHNR, FQNEAQ (reference sequence). In DNA form, the CDR3 reads TGTGCCAGCAGCTTCTACGCGAGCTCCTATAATTCACCCCTCCACTTT. Translating it yields CASSFYASSYNSPLHF.

This clonotype was counted many times. The CDR3 loop reads CAWSDAIGSTEAFF. The CDR3 DNA follows: TGTGCCTGGAGTGATGCTATTGGGAGCACTGAAGCTTTCTTT. The chain couples TRBV30 to TRBJ1-1; D is ambiguous. The CDR3 is 14 amino acids. V lost 1 base, J lost 4 bases, and 13 bases lay in between. Per germline, CDR1 GTSNPN and CDR2 SVGIG (reference sequence). The variable domain in full, completed from reference TRBV30 and TRBJ1-1, reads SQTIHQWPATLVQPVGSPLSLECTVEGTSNPNLYWYRQAAGRGLQLLFYSVGIGQISSEVPQNLSASRPQDRQFILSSKKLLLSDSGFYLCAWSDAIGSTEAFFGQGTRLTVV.

This clonotype was recorded many times. The V gene is TRBV25-1, the J gene TRBJ1-6, with 7 bases matching TRBD1. The CDR3 is made up of 14 amino acids. Germline values: CDR1 MGHDK, CDR2 SYGVNS. V dropped 4 bases and J dropped 6; count of bases not matched to a gene: 3. CDR3 sequence (DNA): TGTGCCAGCAGTGTGACAGGGCCTAATTCACCCCTCCACTTT. Amino acid sequence: CASSVTGPNSPLHF.

V and J are TRBV24-1 and TRBJ2-2; 10 bases are a match to TRBD1. The CDR3 length is 18 residues. With V trimmed by 3 bases and J by 6 bases, 12 bases remained unmatched. Germline loops: CDR1 KGHDR, CDR2 SFDVKD. The chain's CDR3 is CATSDRILSGTGAGELFF. The CDR3 DNA reads TGTGCCACCAGTGATCGTATATTATCCGGGACAGGGGCCGGGGAGCTGTTTTTT.

This clonotype has just one count. CDR3 coding DNA: TGTGCCATCAGCCAGTGGAGACAGGGCCTCCCATTTCAAGAGACCCAGTACTTC. Protein sequence: CAISQWRQGLPFQETQYF. The gene calls are TRBV2 and TRBJ2-5; 7 bases map to TRBD1. The CDR3 is made up of 18 amino acids. Germline values: CDR1 SNHLY, CDR2 FYNNEI. V shed 10 bases, J shed 2 bases, and the junction held 22 bases outside the gene matches. The variable domain in full, with the rest retrieved from reference TRBV2 and TRBJ2-5, is EPEVTQTPSHQVTQMGQEVILRCVPISNHLYFYWYRQILGQKVEFLVSFYNNEISEKSEIFDDQFSVERPDGSNFTLKIRSTKLEDSAMYFCAISQWRQGLPFQETQYFGPGTRLLVL.

On this clonotype itself: A single base separates this from a much larger clone, so it may be a read error. The chain uses TRBV28 and TRBJ2-7; the D is unclear. This CDR3 contains 14 residues. The germline V gene has CDR1 MDHEN and CDR2 SYDVKM. The CDR3 loop is CASSQPGVPYDQYF. CDR3 bases: TGTGCCAGCAGTCAACCCGGCGTACCCTACGACCAGTACTTC.

This chain joins TRBV2 and TRBJ2-1; possible D gene TRBD2, 7 bases. CDR1 and CDR2 from the germline V gene are SNHLY and FYNNEI. Trimming pared 3 bases from V and 4 bases from J, leaving 13 bases between. This CDR3 is built from 15 residues. The CDR3: CASSDGEGGYNEQFF. Written as DNA, the CDR3 is TGTGCCAGCAGTGACGGTGAGGGGGGGTACAATGAGCAGTTCTTC.

The chain couples TRBV25-1 to TRBJ2-7, with TRBD1 identical over 7 bases. CDR3 length equals 15 residues. The germline V gene encodes CDR1 MGHDK and CDR2 SYGVNS. The J segment lost 1 base and the V segment lost 5 bases, leaving 8 bases of the junction unmatched. In DNA, the CDR3 is TGTGCCAGCAGTCCTCTAGGACAGGCATCCTACGAGCAGTACTTC. Translation: CASSPLGQASYEQYF.

Ten or more counts support this clonotype. J is TRBJ2-2 and V is TRBV5-1; tentatively, D is TRBD2 (6 bases). The CDR3 consists of 14 residues. Between the trimmed V and J ends, which lost 0 bases and 5 bases, there was a span of 8 bases. Germline-derived CDR1 and CDR2 are SGHRS and YFSETQ. The CDR3 DNA follows: TGCGCCAGCAGCTTGGAGGGGAGGACCGGGGAGCTGTTTTTT. As protein: CASSLEGRTGELFF.

This clonotype was observed at least ten times. One end of the junction fails to match germline, which may point to a read error. The chain joins TRBV28 to TRBJ2-6, with 9 bases lining up with TRBD1. The CDR3 totals 17 residues. Germline V gene data show CDR1 as MDHEN and CDR2 as SYDVKM. CDR3 loop: CASSLWGTGTGANVLTF. The DNA for the CDR3 is TGTGCCAGCAGTCTATGGGGGACAGGGACCGGGGCCAACGTCCTGACTTTC.

This clonotype was counted many times. The gene calls are TRBV5-1 and TRBJ1-2, with a tentative D call TRBD1 (5 bases). From germline, CDR1 is SGHRS and CDR2 YFSETQ. The V end was cut by 2 bases, the J end by 13 bases, with 21 bases between. The CDR3 runs 14 residues. In nucleotides, the CDR3 is TGCGCCAGCAGCTTTAAGGGGAGAGAGGGGTCTTCCACCTTC. Its protein product is CASSFKGREGSSTF.

In this sample, this clonotype turned up many times. The chain employs TRBV5-1 and TRBJ2-1; TRBD2 agrees at 11 bases. The CDR3 has 17 amino acids. The ends lost 0 bases at V and 4 bases at J; junction bases unmatched: 6. Germline CDR1 is SGHRS and CDR2 is YFSETQ. The CDR3 here is CASSLGLAGPNYNEQFF. CDR3 DNA sequence: TGCGCCAGCAGCTTGGGACTAGCGGGACCCAATTACAATGAGCAGTTCTTC.

This clonotype appeared many times. This CDR3 is CASRPRQDRYEQYF. Here the CDR3 DNA reads TGTGCCAGCAGACCTCGACAGGATCGGTACGAGCAGTACTTC. The J gene is TRBJ2-7, the V gene TRBV6-5; D may be TRBD1 (6 bases). Trimming stripped 6 bases from V and 4 bases from J, with 16 bases between. Germline V gives CDR1 MNHEY, CDR2 SVGAGI. The CDR3 has 14 amino acids.

In its sample, this clonotype was seen a few times. The rearrangement uses TRBV9 and TRBJ2-5; 11 bases agree with TRBD2. The V segment lost 0 bases and the J segment 6 bases; nucleotides outside the gene matches: 10. Germline assignment: CDR1 SGDLS and CDR2 YYNGEE. CDR3 length: 17 amino acids. CDR3 region: CASSVEETSGNPQTQYF. The CDR3 DNA sequence: TGTGCCAGCAGCGTAGAAGAGACTAGCGGGAACCCACAGACCCAGTACTTC.

Many counts were recorded for this clonotype. The J gene is TRBJ2-7, the V gene TRBV10-2; the D gene is possibly TRBD2 (6 bases). Germline assignment: CDR1 WSHSY and CDR2 SAAADI. The ends were cut back, 6 bases at V and 1 base at J, with 13 bases in the middle. This CDR3 has 14 amino acids. The CDR3 is CASSPGTGSYEQYF. CDR3 coding DNA: TGCGCCAGCAGCCCCGGGACTGGATCCTACGAGCAGTACTTC.

This clonotype was counted at least ten times. The chain has TRBV12-3 or TRBV12-4 and TRBJ1-5; D uncertain. This CDR3 is 10 amino acids long. Trimming removed 8 bases at V and 7 bases at J, with 6 bases between. The CDR3 region is CASGKQPQHF. The DNA of the CDR3 is TGTGCCAGCGGGAAGCAGCCCCAGCATTTT.

At least ten counts were recorded for this clonotype. V usage is TRBV6-5 and J usage is TRBJ2-3, with 7 bases fitting TRBD2. There are 14 residues in the CDR3. The germline gives CDR1 MNHEY, CDR2 SVGAGI. The V gene end was trimmed by 5 bases and the J gene end by 0 bases; junction bases not matched to a gene: 2. The CDR3 region has the DNA TGTGCCAGCAGTACTAGCGCAAGCACAGATACGCAGTATTTT. Its translation: CASSTSASTDTQYF.